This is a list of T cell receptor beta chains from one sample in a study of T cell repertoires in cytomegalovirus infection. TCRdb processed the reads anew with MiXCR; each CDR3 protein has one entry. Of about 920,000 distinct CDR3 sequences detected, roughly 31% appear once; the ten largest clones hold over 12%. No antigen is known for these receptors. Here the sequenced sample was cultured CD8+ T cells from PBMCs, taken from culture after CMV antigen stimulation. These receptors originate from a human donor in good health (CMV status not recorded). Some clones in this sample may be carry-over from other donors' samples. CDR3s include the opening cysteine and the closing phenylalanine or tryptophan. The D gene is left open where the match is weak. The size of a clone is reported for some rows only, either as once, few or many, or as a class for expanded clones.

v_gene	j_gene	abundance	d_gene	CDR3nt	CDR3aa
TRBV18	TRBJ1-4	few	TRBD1	TGTGCCAGCTCGTCCCGGGGACAGAGCGTTGAAAAACTGTTTTTT	CASSSRGQSVEKLFF
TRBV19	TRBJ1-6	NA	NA	TGTGCCAGTAGTATAGCTGTCGCCTCCTATAATTCACCCCTCCACTTT	CASSIAVASYNSPLHF
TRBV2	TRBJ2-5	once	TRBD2	TGTGCCAGCAGTGAAGCGGTAGCGGGGGTCTTTGGGGGGTTCGAGACCCAGTACTTC	CASSEAVAGVFGGFETQYF
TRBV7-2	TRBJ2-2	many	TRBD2	TGTGCCAGCAGCTTAGATGATAGCGGGGGGCTGGCCCTGTCCGGGGAGCTGTTTTTT	CASSLDDSGGLALSGELFF
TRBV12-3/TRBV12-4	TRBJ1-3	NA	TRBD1	TGTGCCAGCACTTACACAGGGGGCTCTGGAAACACCATATATTTT	CASTYTGGSGNTIYF
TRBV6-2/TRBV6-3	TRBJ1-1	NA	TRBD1	TGTGCCAGCAGCCCGGGGCCCGGACAGGGCGGGGTAAGCACTGAAGCTTTCTTT	CASSPGPGQGGVSTEAFF
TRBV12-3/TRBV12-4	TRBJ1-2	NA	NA	TGTGCCAGCACTCAAAGAGTAGTTCTCGGTGGCTACACCTTC	CASTQRVVLGGYTF
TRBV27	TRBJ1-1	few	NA	TGTGCCAGCAGTACCCTAGGAGGGAGGACTGAAGCTTTCTTT	CASSTLGGRTEAFF
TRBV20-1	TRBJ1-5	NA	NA	TGCAGTGCTAGTGACGGAAATGACTATCAGCCCCAGCATTTT	CSASDGNDYQPQHF
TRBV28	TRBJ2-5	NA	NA	TGTGCCAGCAGCACACTAGTGACTTTGGTCATCGAGGCCCAGTACTTC	CASSTLVTLVIEAQYF
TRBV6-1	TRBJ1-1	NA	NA	TGTGCCAGCAGCACCGCTGGGGGCGGCAAGAATACTGAAGCTTTCTTT	CASSTAGGGKNTEAFF
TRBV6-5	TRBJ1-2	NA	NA	TGTGCCAGCAGTTACTCCGCAGGGGACTATGGCTACACCTTC	CASSYSAGDYGYTF
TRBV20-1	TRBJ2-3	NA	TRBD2	TGCAGTGTTACACCGGAGCGGGGGGATACAGATACGCAGTATTTT	CSVTPERGDTDTQYF
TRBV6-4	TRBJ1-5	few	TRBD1	TGTGCCAGCAGTGACGGGACAGGGACTCAGCCCCAGCATTTT	CASSDGTGTQPQHF
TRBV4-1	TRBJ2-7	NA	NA	TGCGCCAGCAGCTCCGGACTTGTCTCCTACGAGCAGTACTTC	CASSSGLVSYEQYF
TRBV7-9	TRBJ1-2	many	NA	TGTGCCAGCAGCTTGAACCGGGACTTCTATGGCTACACCTTC	CASSLNRDFYGYTF
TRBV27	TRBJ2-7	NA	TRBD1	TGTGCCAGCAGCCTGTCCGGGACAGGGGGTGGAATCTACGAGCAGTACTTC	CASSLSGTGGGIYEQYF
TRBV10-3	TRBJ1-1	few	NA	TGTGCCATCAGTAACGGGGGGCGGAACACTGAAGCTTTCTTT	CAISNGGRNTEAFF
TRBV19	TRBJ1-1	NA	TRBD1	TGTGCCAGTAGTGTCCCGACAGGGGTGGACACTGAAGCTTTCTTT	CASSVPTGVDTEAFF
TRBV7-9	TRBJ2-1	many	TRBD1	TGTGCCAGCAGCTTTAGACCGGGACAGAGATCCTACAATGAGCAGTTCTTC	CASSFRPGQRSYNEQFF
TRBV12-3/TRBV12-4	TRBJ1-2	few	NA	TGTGCCAGCAGTTTAGACTTGGACACCTTC	CASSLDLDTF
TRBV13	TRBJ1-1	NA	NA	TGTGCCAGCAGCTCCCTCCCTATTGAAGCTTTCTTT	CASSSLPIEAFF
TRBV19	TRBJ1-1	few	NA	TGTGCCAGTAGTTGGTTCCGGGACATTAACACTGAAGCTTTCTTT	CASSWFRDINTEAFF
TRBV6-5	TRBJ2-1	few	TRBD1	TGTGCCAGCAGTTACGGGACAGGGATGAATGAGCAGTTCTTC	CASSYGTGMNEQFF
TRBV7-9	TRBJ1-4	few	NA	TGTGCCAGCAGCTCCAAGGGGGGGCCGTTAGAAAAACTGTTTTTT	CASSSKGGPLEKLFF
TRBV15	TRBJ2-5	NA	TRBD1	TGTGCCACCAGCAGTACAGGGGGCCAAGAGACCCAGTACTTC	CATSSTGGQETQYF
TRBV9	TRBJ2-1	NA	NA	TGTGCCAGCAGCCGCCGGGACTCGAATAGAGAGCAGTTCTTC	CASSRRDSNREQFF
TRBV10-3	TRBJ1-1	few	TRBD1	TGTGCCATCCTAAAAGTGAAAGGACAGGGGAACACTGAAGCTTTCTTT	CAILKVKGQGNTEAFF
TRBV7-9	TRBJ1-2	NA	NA	TGTGCCAGCAGCTTAGGGGACGGCCCCTATGGCTACACCTTC	CASSLGDGPYGYTF
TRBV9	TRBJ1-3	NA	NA	TGTGCCAGCAGCGTAAAGGGGAGCGCTGGAAACACCATATATTTT	CASSVKGSAGNTIYF
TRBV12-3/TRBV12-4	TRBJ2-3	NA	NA	TGTGCCAGCAGCCCCACAGGGTACGATTCTAGCACAGATACGCAGTATTTT	CASSPTGYDSSTDTQYF
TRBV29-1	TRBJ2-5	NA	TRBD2	TGCAGCGTTGAAGATCTAGGACTAGCGGGGGGGCATGTTGAGACCCAGTACTTC	CSVEDLGLAGGHVETQYF
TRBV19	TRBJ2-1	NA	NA	TGTGCCAGTAGTAACCTCGCTTGGGATGAGCAGATCTTC	CASSNLAWDEQIF
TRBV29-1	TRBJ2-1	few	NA	TGCAGCGTTGTAGGCGCCAACGGGGCCTACAATGAGCAGTTCTTC	CSVVGANGAYNEQFF
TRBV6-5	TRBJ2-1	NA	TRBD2	TGTGCCAGCAGTTACCTACCAACTAGCGGGGACAATGAGCAGTTCTTC	CASSYLPTSGDNEQFF
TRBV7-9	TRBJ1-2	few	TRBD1	TGTGCCAGCAGCTCGGGGGCAGGGGGACTAGCTAACTATGGCTACACCTTC	CASSSGAGGLANYGYTF